This T cell receptor (beta chain) was captured by sequencing in a study of blood T cell repertoires in COVID-19. Clones were sequenced by immunoSEQ multiplex PCR, and TCRdb holds only the in-frame ones, with some missing. The data contain around 320,000 clones, more than 90% of them singletons. The source material was PBMCs or T cells enriched from blood (not recorded which). This TCR came from a young woman who had been exposed to COVID-19.

CDR3 sequence (DNA): TGTGCCAGCAGTGGGCTAGCGGGGGGTCTGGAGACCCAGTACTTC. Its protein is CASSGLAGGLETQYF. V is TRBV2 and J is TRBJ2-5, with TRBD2 identical over 11 bases. The CDR3 is 15 amino acids. Germline V gene sequence: CDR1 SNHLY, CDR2 FYNNEI. Trimming removed 4 bases from V and 5 bases from J; junction bases left unmatched: 6.